Listed below are T cell receptor beta chains from one sample, sequenced in a study of blood T cell repertoires in COVID-19. Repertoires were generated with immunoSEQ multiplex PCR, while TCRdb's copy carries only in-frame clones and drops some. The table shows more than 200,000 clones, with about 80% occurring only once. Material: peripheral blood. These receptors were taken from a man older than 75 with acute or convalescent COVID-19. Both conserved end residues are part of each CDR3. The order of the fields is D gene, CDR3 length, J gene, V gene, clone size, CDR3 DNA, CDR3 protein. D genes are given only for firm matches. Clone size is stated in some rows and not others, as once, few, many or a class when expanded.

>TRBD1|14|TRBJ1-1|TRBV2|-
TGTGCCAGCAGTCAGCAGGGGGTACGGACTGAAGCTTTCTTT
CASSQQGVRTEAFF
>-|16|TRBJ2-1|TRBV28|-
TGTGCCAGCAGTTTCTCGGGACACAGCTCCTACAATGAGCAGTTCTTC
CASSFSGHSSYNEQFF
>-|15|TRBJ2-7|TRBV2|-
TGTGCCAGCAGTGGGGACTTTAAGGGGTACTACGAGCAGTACTTC
CASSGDFKGYYEQYF
>TRBD1|17|TRBJ2-5|TRBV7-9|-
TGTGCCAGCAGCTTGTACCGGGACAGGGGGCGAGGAGAGACCCAGTACTTC
CASSLYRDRGRGETQYF
>-|14|TRBJ2-2|TRBV19|once
TGTGCCAGTCAAAGTTGGCAGGGGACCGGGGAGCTGTTTTTT
CASQSWQGTGELFF
>-|16|TRBJ2-1|TRBV18|-
TGTGCCAGCTCACCTCAACTTCAGGGATCCTACAATGAGCAGTTCTTC
CASSPQLQGSYNEQFF
>TRBD1|13|TRBJ1-2|TRBV6-5|-
TGTGCCAGCAGTTACTCGGACAGGGTAGGCTACACCTTC
CASSYSDRVGYTF
>-|16|TRBJ2-1|TRBV19|-
TGTGCCAGTAGCACTCGATCCGGGACTCGCTACAATGAGCAGTTCTTC
CASSTRSGTRYNEQFF
>-|12|TRBJ2-4|TRBV11-2|-
TGTGCCAGCGGAGCGGAGCAAAACATTCAGTACTTC
CASGAEQNIQYF
>-|14|TRBJ2-7|TRBV9|-
TGTGCCAGCAGCGTAGAGGTGACAGCCTACGAGCAGTACTTC
CASSVEVTAYEQYF
>-|17|TRBJ1-6|TRBV11-2|-
TGTGCCAGCAGCTATGGTGGTGAGGTCACGGGAAATTCACCCCTCCACTTT
CASSYGGEVTGNSPLHF
>-|15|TRBJ2-7|TRBV2|-
TGTGCCAGCAGCTTCACAGCCATTTCTTCCTACGAGCAGTACTTC
CASSFTAISSYEQYF
>-|14|TRBJ2-7|TRBV2|many
TGTGCCAGCACATATACACAGGGCCCCTACGAGCAGTACTTC
CASTYTQGPYEQYF
>-|12|TRBJ1-1|TRBV29-1|-
TGCAGCGTTGAAGAGAGGGCAGGCGAAGCTTTCTTT
CSVEERAGEAFF
>-|15|TRBJ1-5|TRBV27|-
TGTGCCAGCAGTATAAAGGCAGGGATTGTACAGCCCCAGCATTTT
CASSIKAGIVQPQHF
>-|12|TRBJ2-7|TRBV20-1|-
TGCAGTGCTAGTAATTCTTACTACGAGCAGTACTTC
CSASNSYYEQYF
>-|15|TRBJ2-1|TRBV27|-
TGTGCCAGCAGCCCAACGGGGAACTCCTACAATGAGCAGTTCTTC
CASSPTGNSYNEQFF
>TRBD1|15|TRBJ1-1|TRBV5-1|-
TGCGCCAGCAGCTCCCTATCAGGGGGAAACACTGAAGCTTTCTTT
CASSSLSGGNTEAFF